Below are 32 T cell receptor beta chains sequenced from a single sample in a study of CD8+ T cells in alopecia areata. Described treatment: oral pan-JAK inhibitor, 5-10 mg twice daily. In each case, RNA was isolated and then reverse transcribed into cDNA as the sequencing template. This table comes from immunoSEQ multiplex PCR, and its TCRdb copy is limited to in-frame clones, with some not included. Of a few hundred thousand clones listed, more than 45% are singletons. The sequenced sample was CD4+ T cells sorted from blood, obtained at week 4, from a patient treated with tofacitinib. The receptors stem from a human donor with alopecia areata.

This clone came up a few times. This sequence joins TRBV10-3 and TRBJ1-2, with D maybe TRBD1 (6 bases). The V gene's germline CDR1 is ENHRY and CDR2 SYGVKD. This CDR3 contains 17 residues. V was pared by 4 bases and J by 3 bases, with 21 bases between. CDR3 DNA sequence: TGTGCCATCAGTGCGACAGGTAATACCGACCCGGACTATGGCTACACCTTC. Residues: CAISATGNTDPDYGYTF.

This clone appeared a single time. The chain recombines TRBV4-3 with TRBJ2-3, with TRBD2 identical over 8 bases. Germline trimming cut 4 bases from V and 1 base from J; bases unmatched to any gene: 10. The CDR3 consists of 17 residues. Per germline, CDR1 LGHNA and CDR2 YSLEER. The CDR3: CASSPNVGSGGTDTQYF. The CDR3 DNA reads TGCGCCAGCAGCCCGAACGTCGGTAGCGGGGGCACAGATACGCAGTATTTT.

The V and J genes are TRBV12-5 and TRBJ1-5, with D possibly matching TRBD1 (5 bases). Germline CDR1 and CDR2: LGHNT and FRNRAP. This CDR3 spans 13 amino acids. Trimming left V 7 bases short and J 7 bases short, with 14 bases between. Here the CDR3 DNA reads TGTGCTAGTGAAGGGGAGCCAAGGCAGCCCCAGCATTTT. Translation: CASEGEPRQPQHF.

This clone was detected a few times. The rearrangement joins TRBV12-5 to TRBJ2-2; 7 bases agree with TRBD1. V lost 6 bases and J lost 3; bases outside the gene matches: 7. The germline CDR1 and CDR2 sequences are LGHNT and FRNRAP. CDR3 length: 15 amino acids. The DNA for the CDR3 is TGTGCTAGTGGCCCTGGACAGGTGGACACCGGGGAGCTGTTTTTT. Translation gives CASGPGQVDTGELFF.

The chain couples TRBV18 to TRBJ2-7, with D possibly being TRBD2 (6 bases). The CDR3 totals 13 residues. CDR1 is KGHSH, CDR2 LQKENI, per germline. Trimming pared 2 bases from V and 6 bases from J, leaving 11 bases between. The CDR3 DNA follows: TGTGCCAGCTCACCAAAGGGCGGGGTCGAGCAGTACTTC. Protein: CASSPKGGVEQYF. The full variable domain, completed using reference TRBV18 and TRBJ2-7, is NAGVMQNPRHLVRRRGQEARLRCSPMKGHSHVYWYRQLPEEGLKFMVYLQKENIIDESGMPKERFSAEFPKEGPSILRIQQVVRGDSAAYFCASSPKGGVEQYFGPGTRLTVT.

The chain recombines TRBV15 with TRBJ1-1; 11 nucleotides line up with TRBD1. Trimming removed 1 base from V and 1 base from J; junction bases left unmatched: 2. CDR1 LNHNV and CDR2 YYDKDF come from the germline V gene (reference sequence). The CDR3 is 16 residues long. This CDR3 reads CATSRAGQGANTEAFF. The CDR3 nucleotides are TGTGCCACCAGCAGAGCTGGACAGGGGGCGAACACTGAAGCTTTCTTT.

The chain couples TRBV29-1 to TRBJ1-1, with a tentative D call TRBD1 (5 bases). The ends were cut back, 5 bases at V and 8 bases at J, with 18 bases in the middle. CDR3 length equals 13 residues. CDR1 is SQVTM and CDR2 is ANQGSEA in the germline V gene. The chain's CDR3 is CSVLRQMGSEAFF. The CDR3 DNA reads as TGCAGCGTTCTAAGACAGATGGGGTCCGAAGCTTTCTTT.

This rearrangement joins TRBV6-5 to TRBJ2-7, with D possibly matching TRBD1 (6 bases). Germline CDR1 is MNHEY and CDR2 is SVGAGI. V gave up 8 bases and J gave up 3 bases, with 11 bases separating them. There are 12 residues in the CDR3. The DNA for the CDR3 is TGTGCCAGCGTACAGGGAGACTACGAGCAGTACTTC. Its translation: CASVQGDYEQYF.

This rearrangement joins TRBV7-2 to TRBJ2-4; 10 nucleotides agree with TRBD1. The CDR3 covers 15 residues. From germline, CDR1 is SGHTA and CDR2 FQGNSA. V trimming: 3 bases; J trimming: 5 bases; junction bases outside the gene matches: 4. The CDR3 bases are TGTGCCAGCAGCTTGGGACAGGGGATCCAAAACATTCAGTACTTC. Translated, it gives CASSLGQGIQNIQYF.

V and J are TRBV30 and TRBJ2-1; 10 bases line up with TRBD2. J was trimmed by 9 bases and V by 1 base; bases with no gene match: 9. The germline CDR1 and CDR2 sequences are GTSNPN and SVGIG (reference sequence). The CDR3 runs to 15 residues. The CDR3 sequence is CAWSEPAGGLPEQFF. The CDR3 nucleotides read TGTGCCTGGAGTGAACCAGCGGGGGGGCTGCCTGAGCAGTTCTTC.

This clone occurred a few times. The V call is TRBV5-1, the J call TRBJ2-3; D is uncertain. Trimming pared 5 bases from V and 5 bases from J, leaving 6 bases between. This CDR3 region has 11 residues. CDR1 is SGHRS, CDR2 YFSETQ, per germline. CDR3 in DNA: TGCGCCAGCAGGGCAGGAGATACGCAGTATTTT. It is translated as CASRAGDTQYF.

J is TRBJ2-7 and V is TRBV5-1; TRBD1 agrees at 9 bases. V was clipped by 4 bases and J by 7 bases; unmatched bases: 9. The CDR3 extends over 14 amino acids. The germline V gene has CDR1 SGHRS and CDR2 YFSETQ. In DNA, the CDR3 is TGCGCCAGCAGCGCGGGACAGGGCCAAGGGGAGCAGTACTTC. Amino acid sequence: CASSAGQGQGEQYF.

The chain uses TRBV6-5 and TRBJ1-5, with TRBD1 matching over 9 bases. The CDR3 covers 14 residues. Germline loops: CDR1 MNHEY, CDR2 SVGAGI. The V segment lost 4 bases and the J segment 9 bases; nucleotides outside the gene matches: 7. The CDR3 is CASSWTGDDRPQHF. The DNA for the CDR3 is TGTGCCAGCAGTTGGACAGGGGACGATCGGCCCCAGCATTTT.

This clone was counted only a few times. The chain joins TRBV19 to TRBJ2-7, with a weak D call TRBD2 (5 bases). Germline CDR1 and CDR2: LNHDA and SQIVND (reference sequence). The CDR3 is 13 residues long. Trimming left V 1 base short and J 2 bases short, with 6 bases between. The CDR3 protein is CASSIAGTYEQYF. The CDR3 DNA follows: TGTGCCAGTAGTATAGCGGGAACCTACGAGCAGTACTTC.

The CDR3 region has the DNA TGTGCCAGCACCGAAAGGTTTGGCTACACCTTC. Protein: CASTERFGYTF. The rearrangement joins TRBV7-2 to TRBJ1-2; D gene uncertain. Per germline, CDR1 SGHTA and CDR2 FQGNSA. The CDR3 contains 11 residues. Trimming shortened V by 7 bases and J by 7 bases, and 10 bases separated the two germline ends.

This clone appeared a few times. V gene TRBV29-1 combines with J gene TRBJ1-6, with a possible D match to TRBD1 (5 bases). Between the trimmed V and J ends, which lost 4 bases and 8 bases, there was a span of 12 bases. The germline V gene encodes CDR1 SQVTM and CDR2 ANQGSEA. CDR3 length: 13 residues. The CDR3 DNA reads TGCAGCGTTGCCATGGGGGTGGATTCACCCCTCCACTTT. This codes for CSVAMGVDSPLHF.

The chain joins TRBV30 to TRBJ1-4; D remains unclear. The V and J ends lost 2 bases and 8 bases respectively, with 15 bases between them. Germline assignment: CDR1 GTSNPN and CDR2 SVGIG (reference sequence). The CDR3 spans 14 residues. The CDR3 DNA follows: TGTGCCTGGAGTCCGGGGATGGTTTGGGAAAAACTGTTTTTT. It translates to CAWSPGMVWEKLFF.

This sequence joins TRBV4-3 and TRBJ2-1; TRBD1 aligns across 9 bases. Germline V gene lookup returns CDR1 LGHNA and CDR2 YSLEER. V lost 1 base to trimming and J lost 15 bases; unmatched junction nucleotides: 13. The CDR3 is 15 amino acids. CDR3 coding DNA: TGCGCCAGCAGCCAAGCTTATCGACAGGGGGGATTAAGGTTCTTC. It encodes CASSQAYRQGGLRFF.

The V and J genes are TRBV30 and TRBJ2-5; D is perhaps TRBD1 (5 bases). Germline V CDR1 and CDR2: GTSNPN, SVGIG (reference sequence). The V end lost 3 bases, the J end lost 1 base, and 9 bases lay between the germline ends. CDR3 length: 13 amino acids. As DNA, the CDR3 is TGTGCCTGGAGCGCACAGGTCCAAGAGACCCAGTACTTC. It translates to CAWSAQVQETQYF.

V gene TRBV9 combines with J gene TRBJ2-3, with TRBD2 matching over 7 bases. Germline lookup yields CDR1 SGDLS and CDR2 YYNGEE. This CDR3 spans 19 amino acids. V lost 1 base, J lost 1 base, and 15 bases stayed unmatched. The CDR3 loop is CASSVTPGPDRGGTDTQYF. CDR3 sequence (DNA): TGTGCCAGCAGCGTAACTCCGGGCCCGGACCGGGGGGGCACAGATACGCAGTATTTT.

The count of this clone is one. The gene calls are TRBV7-2 and TRBJ1-5; tentative D call: TRBD1 (6 bases). CDR3 size: 15 residues. V lost 5 bases and J lost 0, with 11 bases in between. The germline gives CDR1 SGHTA, CDR2 FQGNSA. The CDR3 nucleotides read TGTGCCAGCAGCCCGGACAGTGCTAGCAATCAGCCCCAGCATTTT. This sequence encodes CASSPDSASNQPQHF. Full variable domain (rest looked up from reference TRBV7-2 and TRBJ1-5): GAGVSQSPSNKVTEKGKDVELRCDPISGHTALYWYRQSLGQGLEFLIYFQGNSAPDKSGLPSDRFSAERTGGSVSTLTIQRTQQEDSAVYLCASSPDSASNQPQHFGDGTRLSIL.

J is TRBJ1-2 and V is TRBV9, with TRBD1 matching 9 bases. Germline trimming cut 0 bases from V and 6 bases from J; bases unmatched to any gene: 3. Looked up from germline, CDR1 is SGDLS and CDR2 is YYNGEE. The CDR3 consists of 14 residues. CDR3 in DNA: TGTGCCAGCAGCGTAGGCGGACAGGGGCATGGCTACACCTTC. Its protein is CASSVGGQGHGYTF. The whole variable domain, filled in from reference TRBV9 and TRBJ1-2, reads DSGVTQTPKHLITATGQRVTLRCSPRSGDLSVYWYQQSLDQGLQFLIQYYNGEERAKGNILERFSAQQFPDLHSELNLSSLELGDSALYFCASSVGGQGHGYTFGSGTRLTVV.

This clone was counted only a few times. J is TRBJ1-4 and V is TRBV29-1; 7 positions match TRBD1. CDR1 is SQVTM, CDR2 ANQGSEA, per germline. This CDR3 is 14 amino acids long. The V gene end was trimmed by 7 bases and the J gene end by 0 bases; junction bases not matched to a gene: 5. CDR3: CSGGTGATNEKLFF. CDR3 in DNA: TGCAGCGGGGGAACAGGGGCAACTAATGAAAAACTGTTTTTT.

Only a few counts were recorded for this clone. The rearrangement joins TRBV15 to TRBJ2-2; unclear D gene. This CDR3 has 13 residues. Germline V lookup: CDR1 LNHNV, CDR2 YYDKDF (reference sequence). Trimming took off 0 bases at V and 5 bases at J, with 4 bases between the two ends. In DNA form, the CDR3 reads TGTGCCACCAGCAGAGATGGGACCGGGGAGCTGTTTTTT. Translating gives CATSRDGTGELFF.

The genes are TRBV4-3 and TRBJ1-2; 8 nucleotides line up with TRBD1. V shed 0 bases, J shed 4 bases, and the junction held 13 bases outside the gene matches. The germline V gene encodes CDR1 LGHNA and CDR2 YSLEER. CDR3 length equals 18 residues. DNA for the CDR3: TGCGCCAGCAGCCAAGACGTTGCAGGACAGGGTTCCCCCTATGGCTACACCTTC. This encodes CASSQDVAGQGSPYGYTF.

This clone has a handful of counts. The V and J genes are TRBV19 and TRBJ2-5; maybe TRBD1 (6 bases). The V gene's germline CDR1 is LNHDA and CDR2 SQIVND (reference sequence). The CDR3 contains 13 residues. V was cut by 6 bases and J by 5 bases, with 13 bases left in between. Written as DNA, the CDR3 is TGTGCCAGTAGCGAAACAGGGCGGGAGACCCAGTACTTC. Its translation is CASSETGRETQYF.

V gene TRBV29-1 combines with J gene TRBJ2-2; D uncertain. CDR1 is SQVTM, CDR2 ANQGSEA, per germline. This CDR3 region has 15 residues. V lost 3 bases and J lost 4, with 15 bases in between. CDR3 in amino acids: CSVDVPYSFTGELFF. CDR3 coding DNA: TGCAGCGTTGATGTTCCCTACAGCTTCACCGGGGAGCTGTTTTTT.

The chain carries TRBV5-6 and TRBJ2-2; TRBD2 matches at 12 bases. There are 16 residues in the CDR3. V was pared by 1 base and J by 4 bases, with 2 bases of the junction left unmatched. The germline V gene has CDR1 SGHDT and CDR2 YYEEEE. In nucleotides, the CDR3 is TGTGCCAGCAGCTTGCGACTAGCGGGAGTCACCGGGGAGCTGTTTTTT. Translating gives CASSLRLAGVTGELFF. The complete variable domain, with remaining parts taken from reference TRBV5-6 and TRBJ2-2, reads DAGVTQSPTHLIKTRGQQVTLRCSPKSGHDTVSWYQQALGQGPQFIFQYYEEEERQRGNFPDRFSGHQFPNYSSELNVNALLLGDSALYLCASSLRLAGVTGELFFGEGSRLTVL.

This clone showed up just once. The V gene is TRBV29-1, the J gene TRBJ2-2, with a weak D call TRBD1 (6 bases). The CDR3 length is 12 residues. Germline CDR1 SQVTM, CDR2 ANQGSEA. V was clipped by 2 bases and J by 7 bases, with 8 bases between them. The CDR3 is CSVENRVGELFF. The CDR3 DNA is TGCAGCGTTGAAAACAGGGTCGGGGAGCTGTTTTTT.

This chain connects TRBV20-1 to TRBJ2-1, with no clear D. The CDR3 is 10 residues long. The germline V gene encodes CDR1 DFQATT and CDR2 SNEGSKA (reference sequence). Trimming removed 5 bases at V and 5 bases at J, with 4 bases between. The DNA of the CDR3 is TGCAGTGCTGGAAACAATGAGCAGTTCTTC. Its protein product is CSAGNNEQFF.

The chain combines TRBV29-1 with TRBJ1-2, with TRBD1 matching over 9 bases. V gave up 0 bases and J gave up 14 bases; unmatched junction bases: 10. The CDR3 loop spans 13 amino acids. Germline CDR1 and CDR2: SQVTM and ANQGSEA. The CDR3 loop is CSVEDRRTGAKTF. Written as DNA, the CDR3 is TGCAGCGTTGAAGATCGAAGGACAGGGGCTAAAACCTTC.

This clone was observed a handful of times. This chain joins TRBV18 and TRBJ2-7; D call uncertain. The CDR3 spans 11 residues. V was cut by 3 bases and J by 2 bases, with 2 bases left in between. The germline V gene has CDR1 KGHSH and CDR2 LQKENI. The CDR3 coding sequence is TGTGCCAGCTCACCCCCCTACGAGCAGTACTTC. Encoded protein: CASSPPYEQYF.